Following are 14 T cell receptor beta chains from one sample sequenced in a study of response to subunit inactivated influenza vaccine. TCRdb passed the RT-PCR reads through MiXCR, listing each CDR3 protein once. The profile shows hundreds of thousands of distinct CDR3 sequences, 16% of them singletons. Sequences were derived from CD4+ T cells sorted from PBMCs, sampled around 25 months after vaccination. These receptors were taken from a man aged 50 to 69 who received an inactivated influenza vaccine.

This clonotype was counted many times. J is TRBJ2-7 and V is TRBV20-1; D is ambiguous. Between the trimmed V and J ends, which lost 0 bases and 2 bases, there was a span of 11 bases. From germline, CDR1 is DFQATT and CDR2 SNEGSKA (reference sequence). The CDR3 sequence is 14 residues long. CDR3 coding DNA: TGCAGTGCTAGAGATAGGAGTATACCCTACGAGCAGTACTTC. Its protein product is CSARDRSIPYEQYF.

This clonotype has just a few counts. The chain has TRBV10-3 and TRBJ1-1; TRBD1 is a possible D gene (5 bases). This CDR3 has 15 residues. Germline V gene sequence: CDR1 ENHRY, CDR2 SYGVKD. The germline V and J ends were trimmed by 6 bases and 7 bases, with 21 bases remaining between them. The CDR3 loop is CAISDSTIWDGEAFF. Here the CDR3 DNA reads TGTGCCATCAGCGACTCAACCATCTGGGACGGTGAAGCTTTCTTT.

This clonotype showed up just a few times. The chain employs TRBV5-1 and TRBJ2-3; D is possibly TRBD2 (6 bases). The CDR3 loop spans 14 amino acids. Trimming pared 4 bases from V and 3 bases from J, leaving 12 bases between. The germline V gene has CDR1 SGHRS and CDR2 YFSETQ. CDR3 nucleotide sequence: TGCGCCAGCAGCAAGGGACTGCAAACAGATACGCAGTATTTT. It encodes CASSKGLQTDTQYF. The full variable domain, rest sourced from reference TRBV5-1 and TRBJ2-3, is KAGVTQTPRYLIKTRGQQVTLSCSPISGHRSVSWYQQTPGQGLQFLFEYFSETQRNKGNFPGRFSGRQFSNSRSEMNVSTLELGDSALYLCASSKGLQTDTQYFGPGTRLTVL.

The rearrangement uses TRBV20-1 and TRBJ2-1; D remains unclear. The CDR3 is 14 amino acids. The V gene's germline CDR1 is DFQATT and CDR2 SNEGSKA (reference sequence). V was cut by 0 bases and J by 7 bases, with 13 bases left in between. In DNA form, the CDR3 reads TGCAGTGCTAGAGATTACCTAGTAAGGAATGAGCAGTTCTTC. Translated: CSARDYLVRNEQFF.

The chain couples TRBV19 to TRBJ2-2, with D perhaps TRBD1 or TRBD2 (5 bases each). CDR3 size: 15 residues. Trimming stripped 7 bases from V and 6 bases from J, with 18 bases between. Per germline, CDR1 LNHDA and CDR2 SQIVND (reference sequence). The CDR3 DNA reads TGTGCCAGTACCTGGAGGCAGGGTATCTCCGGGGAGCTGTTTTTT. Translating gives CASTWRQGISGELFF.

The rearrangement links TRBV20-1 to TRBJ2-1; no reliable D call. Trimming removed 6 bases from V and 0 bases from J, with 18 bases in between. The CDR3 is made up of 16 amino acids. Germline V gene sequence: CDR1 DFQATT, CDR2 SNEGSKA (reference sequence). The CDR3 region is CSARTRTASSYNEQFF. The CDR3 nucleotides read TGCAGTGCCCGAACCCGCACTGCGAGCTCCTACAATGAGCAGTTCTTC.

This clonotype was observed a few times. The chain joins TRBV5-6 to TRBJ1-5, with D uncertain. CDR1 and CDR2 from the germline V gene are SGHDT and YYEEEE. V was pared by 4 bases and J by 7 bases, with 12 bases between. This CDR3 has 13 amino acids. The CDR3 bases are TGTGCCAGCAGCAAGGGAGTGATGCAGCCCCAGCATTTT. Translated: CASSKGVMQPQHF.

This clonotype was detected many times. This chain connects TRBV7-9 to TRBJ1-4; a weak D match, TRBD1 (5 bases). The CDR3 is 14 amino acids. Trimming removed 0 bases at V and 5 bases at J, with 7 bases between. CDR1 is SEHNR and CDR2 is FQNEAQ in the germline V gene (reference sequence). DNA for the CDR3: TGTGCCAGCAGCTTAGCCCAGGGCAATGAAAAACTGTTTTTT. It yields the protein CASSLAQGNEKLFF.

This clonotype occurred a few times. The gene calls are TRBV20-1 and TRBJ2-3, with TRBD1 as a possible D gene (5 bases). Germline V gives CDR1 DFQATT, CDR2 SNEGSKA (reference sequence). The V and J ends lost 0 bases and 2 bases respectively, with 15 bases between them. The CDR3 loop spans 16 amino acids. The chain's CDR3 is CSARDDLQVVTDTQYF. The CDR3 DNA reads TGCAGTGCTAGAGATGATTTACAGGTTGTCACAGATACGCAGTATTTT.

This chain connects TRBV6-1 to TRBJ1-5; maybe TRBD1 (6 bases). This CDR3 region has 15 residues. Per the germline V gene, CDR1 is MNHNS and CDR2 is SASEGT. V lost 6 bases and J lost 1, with 13 bases in between. CDR3 DNA sequence: TGTGCCAGCAGGCAAACAGGGATGAGCAATCAGCCCCAGCATTTT. It codes for CASRQTGMSNQPQHF.

This clonotype was found a few times. The V call is TRBV28, the J call TRBJ2-3; maybe TRBD1 (6 bases). The CDR3 contains 16 residues. Per the germline V gene, CDR1 is MDHEN and CDR2 is SYDVKM. V was clipped by 8 bases and J by 1 base, with 19 bases between them. The CDR3 spells CASQFFRAGGTDTQYF. In DNA form, the CDR3 reads TGTGCCAGCCAATTCTTCCGGGCAGGGGGCACAGATACGCAGTATTTT.

In this sample, this clonotype turned up a few times. V is TRBV28 and J is TRBJ2-3; D perhaps matches TRBD2 (6 bases). The CDR3 loop spans 16 amino acids. V was pared by 5 bases and J by 4 bases, with 19 bases between. Germline values: CDR1 MDHEN, CDR2 SYDVKM. CDR3 sequence: CASSPPPGVGADTQYF. CDR3 coding DNA: TGTGCCAGCAGTCCCCCACCGGGGGTAGGGGCAGATACGCAGTATTTT. Combining the CDR3 with reference TRBV28 and TRBJ2-3 gives the whole variable domain DVKVTQSSRYLVKRTGEKVFLECVQDMDHENMFWYRQDPGLGLRLIYFSYDVKMKEKGDIPEGYSVSREKKERFSLILESASTNQTSMYLCASSPPPGVGADTQYFGPGTRLTVL.

The V and J genes are TRBV20-1 and TRBJ2-7; 7 bases are a match to TRBD1. The germline V gene has CDR1 DFQATT and CDR2 SNEGSKA (reference sequence). The CDR3 consists of 12 residues. V lost 3 bases to trimming and J lost 3 bases; unmatched junction nucleotides: 2. The CDR3 DNA reads TGCAGTGCTAGGGACAGGCGCTACGAGCAGTACTTC. Translation: CSARDRRYEQYF.

This clonotype appeared a few times. The chain carries TRBV5-4 and TRBJ2-5, with D possibly TRBD2 on 5 matching bases. Trimming left V 0 bases short and J 1 base short, with 13 bases between. This CDR3 comprises 16 residues. The germline V gene encodes CDR1 SGHNT and CDR2 YYREEE (reference sequence). The CDR3 loop is CASSLDSGLGQETQYF. In nucleotides, the CDR3 is TGTGCCAGCAGCTTGGATTCGGGGTTGGGCCAAGAGACCCAGTACTTC.